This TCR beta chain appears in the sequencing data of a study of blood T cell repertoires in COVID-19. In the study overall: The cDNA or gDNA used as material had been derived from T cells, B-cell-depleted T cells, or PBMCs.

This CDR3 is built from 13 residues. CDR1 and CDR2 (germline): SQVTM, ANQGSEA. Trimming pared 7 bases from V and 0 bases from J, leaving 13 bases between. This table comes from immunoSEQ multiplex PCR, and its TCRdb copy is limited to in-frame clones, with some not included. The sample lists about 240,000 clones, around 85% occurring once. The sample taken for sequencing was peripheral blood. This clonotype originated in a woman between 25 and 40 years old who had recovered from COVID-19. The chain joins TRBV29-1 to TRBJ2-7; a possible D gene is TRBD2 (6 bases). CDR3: CSALRGNSYEQYF. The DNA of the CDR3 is TGCAGCGCCCTGCGGGGCAACTCCTACGAGCAGTACTTC.